Listed below are T cell receptor beta chains from one sample, sequenced in a study of post-analysis software for immune sequencing data. TCRdb re-called the PCR reads with MiXCR, one entry per CDR3 protein. The top ten hold roughly 4.4% of the sample, which has about 820,000 distinct CDR3 sequences, approximately 57% seen once. Sequences were obtained from blood. Every receptor here comes from a girl between 5 and 17 years old with multiple sclerosis. Each CDR3 is given with its conserved first and last residue. D genes are given only for firm matches. Clone size is given for some rows only: seen once, a few or many times, or a class if the clone is expanded.

v_gene	abundance	j_gene	d_gene	CDR3nt	CDR3aa
TRBV7-9	.	TRBJ1-2	TRBD1	TGTGCCAGCAGCTTATATGACAGGGGGTATGGCTACACCTTC	CASSLYDRGYGYTF
TRBV5-6	.	TRBJ2-1	.	TGTGCCAGCAGCTTGGATCAATTTACGGGGCAGTTCTTC	CASSLDQFTGQFF
TRBV10-3	.	TRBJ1-5	.	TGTGCCATCAGTGAGTCGGCGCAACGTGGCAATCAGCCCCAGCATTTT	CAISESAQRGNQPQHF
TRBV5-1	few	TRBJ2-7	TRBD2	TGCGCCAGCAGCCCGCTAGCGGAAAGCTCCTACGAGCAGTACTTC	CASSPLAESSYEQYF
TRBV29-1	few	TRBJ2-1	TRBD2	TGCAGCGTCGAGATCCAAGGGGCGGGAGGGTACAATGAGCAGTTCTTC	CSVEIQGAGGYNEQFF
TRBV12-3/TRBV12-4	.	TRBJ1-2	.	TGTGCCAGCTATGAGGCAGGGGATGGGGGCTACACCTTC	CASYEAGDGGYTF
TRBV9	few	TRBJ1-2	.	TGTGCCAGCAGCGTAGAGGAGGGCCCCAACTATGGCTACACCTTC	CASSVEEGPNYGYTF
TRBV5-6	few	TRBJ2-7	.	TGTGCCAGCAGCCTCGTCGGGATTGCTGGGTACGAGCAGTACTTC	CASSLVGIAGYEQYF
TRBV4-1	few	TRBJ1-1	.	TGCGCCAGCAGCCAAGACGTAATCTACACTGAAGCTTTCTTT	CASSQDVIYTEAFF
TRBV20-1	.	TRBJ1-1	TRBD1	TGCAGTGCCCGAGTCCAGGGGGTCACTGAAGCTTTCTTT	CSARVQGVTEAFF
TRBV20-1	.	TRBJ2-7	.	TGCAGTGCTCCACTAGCAACCCATGAGCAGTACTTC	CSAPLATHEQYF
TRBV10-3	.	TRBJ2-3	TRBD1	TGTGTCATCAGCCAGGGGGGCACAGATACGCAGTATTTT	CVISQGGTDTQYF
TRBV20-1	.	TRBJ2-4	TRBD2	TGCAGTGCTACTTCGGCACTAGCGGGGGGCAACATTCAGTACTTC	CSATSALAGGNIQYF
TRBV12-5	.	TRBJ2-7	.	TGTGCTAGTGGTTTGGAAGGAGCCTACGAGCAGTACTTC	CASGLEGAYEQYF
TRBV29-1	.	TRBJ2-5	TRBD1	TGCAGCGGAGGGACAGGGAATCAAGAGACCCAGTACTTC	CSGGTGNQETQYF
TRBV12-3/TRBV12-4	.	TRBJ2-1	.	TGTGCCAGCAGTCGCCCTGGGGGGCCCTACAATGAGCAGTTCTTC	CASSRPGGPYNEQFF
TRBV15	.	TRBJ2-7	TRBD1	TGTGCCACCAGCTCCAGATCAGGGGACAGGGCCTACGAGCAGTACTTC	CATSSRSGDRAYEQYF
TRBV4-1	few	TRBJ2-7	TRBD2	TGCGCCAGCAGCCAAGACGCGGGAGCTCTCGAGCAGTACTTC	CASSQDAGALEQYF
TRBV12-3/TRBV12-4	.	TRBJ1-2	.	TGTGCCAGCAGTTCCGGGACCCATACTTGGGGCTACACCTTC	CASSSGTHTWGYTF
TRBV5-1	few	TRBJ2-7	.	TGCGCCAGCAGCTTGGGGTTAGCGGACTCCTACGAGCAGTACTTC	CASSLGLADSYEQYF
TRBV30	.	TRBJ2-5	.	TGTGCCTGGAGTGCAACCCGTTCCCCGCTTCAAGAGACCCAGTACTTC	CAWSATRSPLQETQYF
TRBV4-1	many	TRBJ2-5	.	TGCGCCAGCAGCCAAGATCAGCAAGAGACCCAGTACTTC	CASSQDQQETQYF
TRBV12-3/TRBV12-4	.	TRBJ2-7	.	TGTGCCAGCAGTCTCCGGGACACCCTAGGGGACGAGCAGTACTTC	CASSLRDTLGDEQYF